This entry features one T cell receptor beta chain sequence. The record originates from a study of blood T cell repertoires in COVID-19. The wider study: Material from acute and convalescent COVID-19 was sourced from the United States, Italy and Spain.

Original processing methods: By means of reference gene primer amplification, nucleated cell counts were estimated. Measured with immunoSEQ multiplex PCR; TCRdb has only the in-frame clones, and not every one. D and trimming were read from the DNA, whereas the V and J calls and clone size are those reported in that table. The data contain 300,000 to 400,000 clones, around 90% of them singletons. Followed longitudinally, the Seattle patients had been enrolled during active infection. Germline trimming cut 5 bases from V and 6 bases from J; bases unmatched to any gene: 6. CDR3 size: 13 residues. Germline CDR1 is MNHNY and CDR2 is SVGAGI (reference sequence).

The sequencing input was peripheral blood. This receptor was obtained from a woman aged 25 to 39 with COVID-19, enrolled during active disease. This chain uses TRBV6-6 with TRBJ1-2, with TRBD1 matching 7 bases. This chain's CDR3 is CASSGRDRDGYTF. CDR3 DNA: TGTGCCAGCAGTGGCCGGGACAGAGATGGCTACACCTTC.